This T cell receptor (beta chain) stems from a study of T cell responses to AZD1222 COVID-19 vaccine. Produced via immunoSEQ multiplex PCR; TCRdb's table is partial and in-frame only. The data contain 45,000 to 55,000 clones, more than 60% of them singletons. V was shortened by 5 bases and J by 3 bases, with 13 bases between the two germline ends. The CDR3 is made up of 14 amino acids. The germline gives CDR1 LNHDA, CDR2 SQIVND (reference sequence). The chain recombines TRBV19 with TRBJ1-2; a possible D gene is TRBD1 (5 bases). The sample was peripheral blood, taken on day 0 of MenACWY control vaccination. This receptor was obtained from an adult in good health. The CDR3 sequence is CASSPQEFDYGYTF. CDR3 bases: TGTGCCAGTAGTCCACAGGAGTTTGACTATGGCTACACCTTC.